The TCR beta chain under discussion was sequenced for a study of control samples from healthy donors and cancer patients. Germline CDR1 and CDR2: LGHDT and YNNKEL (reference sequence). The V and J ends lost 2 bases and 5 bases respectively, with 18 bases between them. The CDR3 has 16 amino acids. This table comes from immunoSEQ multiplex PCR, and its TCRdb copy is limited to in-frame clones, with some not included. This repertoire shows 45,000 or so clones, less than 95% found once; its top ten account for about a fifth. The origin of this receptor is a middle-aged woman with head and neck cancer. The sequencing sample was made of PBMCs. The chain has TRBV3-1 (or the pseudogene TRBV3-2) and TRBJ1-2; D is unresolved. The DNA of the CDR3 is TGTGCCAGCAGCCAACGTATGAATGAGGGAGGGTATGGCTACACCTTC. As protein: CASSQRMNEGGYGYTF.